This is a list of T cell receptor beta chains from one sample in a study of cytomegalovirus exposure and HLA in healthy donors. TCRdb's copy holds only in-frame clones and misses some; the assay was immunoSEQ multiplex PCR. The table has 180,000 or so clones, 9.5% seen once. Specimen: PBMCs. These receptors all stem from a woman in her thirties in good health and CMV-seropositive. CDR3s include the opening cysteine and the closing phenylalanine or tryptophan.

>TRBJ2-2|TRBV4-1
CASSHLGAGELFF
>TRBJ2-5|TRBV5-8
CASSLGREGRETQYF
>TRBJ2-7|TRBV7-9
CASSLDVRGHEQYF
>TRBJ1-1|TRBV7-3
CASSLTKGATEAFF
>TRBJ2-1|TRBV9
CASSGSSGVDNEQFF
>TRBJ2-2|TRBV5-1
CASSLALAGGNTGELFF
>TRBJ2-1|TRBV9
CASSDQTSANNEQFF
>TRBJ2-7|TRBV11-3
CASSFLGQRYEQYF
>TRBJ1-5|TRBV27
CASSLRTGQGQPQHF
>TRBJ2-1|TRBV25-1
CASSVQGSPLKNEQFF
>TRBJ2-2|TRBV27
CASSLNTVYLPGELFF
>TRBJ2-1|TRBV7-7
CASSQSGGYNEQFF
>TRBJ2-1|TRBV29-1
CSVRGLAVNEQFF
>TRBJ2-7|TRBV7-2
CASSLDRGSYEQYF
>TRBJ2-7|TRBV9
CASSFRDRGGEQYF
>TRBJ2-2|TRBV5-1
CASSGGAGENTGELFF
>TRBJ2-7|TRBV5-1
CASSLAGRGEQYF